This TCR beta chain was sequenced for a study of CXCR3-negative and CXCR3-positive naive CD8 T cells. The germline CDR1 and CDR2 sequences are LGHDT and YNNKEL (reference sequence). This CDR3 is built from 18 residues. Naive CD8+ T cells carried a CD45RO-CCR7+CD27+CD95- phenotype. In the case of this clonotype: Its specificity is not known.

Study results and caveats: Whereas both naive subsets had comparably high diversity, memory CD8+ cells had much lower diversity. Hydrophobicity was higher for TRB CDR3s found in CXCR3-positive naive cells than in CXCR3-negative naive cells. Because surface CD5 did not distinguish the naive subsets, TCR strength was inferred from TRB CDR3 properties.

Libraries were UMI-labeled 5' RACE TRB cDNA. From its re-call of the 5' RACE reads, TCRdb lists each CDR3 protein once, without DNA. The sample holds approximately 5,000 distinct CDR3 sequences. The clonotype originates from a human donor in good health. Some clones in this sample may be carry-over from other donors' samples. Material: naive CXCR3+ CD8+ T cells from blood. Subset specified: CD45RO-CCR7+CD27+CD95- naive CD8+ T cells expressing CXCR3 (TNR3+). V and J are TRBV3-1 and TRBJ2-2; TCRdb picks TRBD2, but there is no DNA to check that call. The CDR3 is CASSQQSFSGAHTGELFF.